This TCR beta chain was recovered during a study of blood T cell repertoires in COVID-19. Study-wide context: In each case, the material was cDNA or gDNA derived from T cells, B-cell-depleted T cells, or PBMCs.

Two negative PCRs, clearance, or symptom resolution characterized the recovered Cohort 3 donors. This table comes from immunoSEQ multiplex PCR, and its TCRdb copy is limited to in-frame clones, with some not included. Among roughly 500,000 clones listed, more than 85% were seen once. This clonotype originated in a woman aged 55-70 years who had recovered from COVID-19. Sequencing used PBMCs or T cells enriched from blood (not recorded which).

CDR3 residues: CASTLGQFNQPQHF. CDR3 in DNA: TGTGCCAGCACCCTCGGACAGTTCAATCAGCCCCAGCATTTT. The chain has TRBV6-5 and TRBJ1-5, with D maybe TRBD1 (6 bases). The length of the CDR3 is 14 residues. With 7 bases removed from V and 3 bases from J, the gap between germline ends came to 13 bases. Germline CDR1 and CDR2: MNHEY and SVGAGI.